This T cell receptor beta chain was identified during a study of T cell repertoires in cytomegalovirus infection. At the level of the study: Peptides in the study included HLA-C-restricted and HLA-B-restricted CMV epitopes. Public TCR beta signatures indicated both CMV infection and matching HLA type.

The germline V gene has CDR1 SEHNR and CDR2 FQNEAQ (reference sequence). The CDR3 has 16 amino acids. The V end lost 4 bases, the J end lost 0 bases, and 15 bases lay between the germline ends. From the reads, TCRdb called clonotypes with MiXCR, one entry per CDR3 protein. The table records approximately 770,000 distinct CDR3 sequences, 25% to 35% of them present only once. Study-wide points: It was HLA-C-restricted CMV-specific TCR beta clonotypes that dominated the response ex vivo. Identification of carriers of CMV plus the relevant HLA was achieved through cumulative public TCR beta family frequency.

Only a few counts were recorded for this clonotype. Its antigen is unknown. The source is a human donor in good health (CMV status not recorded). Some clones in this sample may be carry-over from other donors' samples. The sequenced sample was cultured CD8+ T cells from PBMCs, obtained from culture after CMV antigen stimulation. The V gene is TRBV7-9, the J gene TRBJ1-1; D is ambiguous. This CDR3 reads CASSSHSYLMNTEAFF. CDR3 coding DNA: TGTGCCAGCAGCTCCCACAGCTACCTCATGAACACTGAAGCTTTCTTT.